These 5 T cell receptor beta chains were sequenced from one sample in a study of T cells in localized non-small cell lung cancer. Sequencing used immunoSEQ multiplex PCR; TCRdb keeps in-frame clones, though not all of them. This sample has approximately 81,000 clones; 70% to 90% occur once, and the top ten carry roughly 20%. This sample comprised peripheral blood, obtained before any cancer treatment. Every receptor here comes from a woman aged 40-69 years with stage I squamous cell lung carcinoma.

The chain combines TRBV5-7 with TRBJ1-6; possible D gene TRBD1, 6 bases. TRBV5-7 is an ORF; its function is uncertain. CDR3 length: 18 residues. Trimming took off 2 bases at V and 0 bases at J, with 15 bases between the two ends. The CDR3, as DNA: TGTGCCAGCAGCTTTTATCAGGGGTCGGACTCCTATAATTCACCCCTCCACTTT. Amino acids: CASSFYQGSDSYNSPLHF.

The rearrangement links TRBV19 to TRBJ1-2; D is undetermined. Trimming removed 7 bases at V and 2 bases at J, with 8 bases between. The CDR3 contains 12 residues. The V gene's germline CDR1 is LNHDA and CDR2 SQIVND (reference sequence). As DNA, the CDR3 is TGTGCCAGTAAAGAGGGCAACTATGGCTACACCTTC. Its translation: CASKEGNYGYTF.

The genes are TRBV5-4 and TRBJ1-1; tentatively, D is TRBD1 (5 bases). There are 13 residues in the CDR3. The V gene's germline CDR1 is SGHNT and CDR2 YYREEE (reference sequence). Trimming cost V 3 bases and J 0 bases, with 6 bases left between them. The CDR3 DNA is TGTGCCAGCAGCTCGGGACTGAACACTGAAGCTTTCTTT. This encodes CASSSGLNTEAFF.

The gene calls are TRBV19 and TRBJ2-2, with 9 bases aligning to TRBD1. Germline lookup yields CDR1 LNHDA and CDR2 SQIVND (reference sequence). The CDR3 is 18 amino acids. V was clipped by 0 bases and J by 5 bases; unmatched bases: 10. The CDR3 DNA reads TGTGCCAGTAGTATAGAGAGGGTCGGGACAGGGTCAACCGGGGAGCTGTTTTTT. The encoded protein is CASSIERVGTGSTGELFF.

The rearrangement links TRBV19 to TRBJ1-2, with 8 bases aligning to TRBD1. V shed 5 bases and J 7 bases; nucleotides not matched to a gene: 9. Germline V gene lookup returns CDR1 LNHDA and CDR2 SQIVND (reference sequence). This CDR3 is built from 14 residues. The CDR3 is CASSFRTGTIGYTF. Here the CDR3 DNA reads TGTGCCAGTAGTTTCAGGACAGGGACTATTGGCTACACCTTC.